Presented here are 11 T cell receptor beta chains from one specimen sequenced in a study of T cells in Graves' hyperthyroidism and ophthalmopathy. Amplification yielded TCR beta CDR3 regions, with RNA transcripts as the source. Primed by the HTBI set, a first-round RT-PCR was run on the TCR CDR3. TCRdb processed the multiplex PCR reads anew with MiXCR; each CDR3 protein has one entry. The sample lists about 600,000 distinct CDR3 sequences, 14% seen once, with approximately 6.4% in the top ten. The source material was blood. These receptors were taken from a woman aged 18 to 35 with Graves' ophthalmopathy.

This clonotype showed up many times. The chain recombines TRBV12-3 or TRBV12-4 with TRBJ2-5, with D possibly matching TRBD1 (6 bases). V was trimmed by 6 bases and J by 4 bases, leaving 9 bases between them. This CDR3 comprises 12 residues. The CDR3 DNA sequence: TGTGCCAGCAGACGGACAGTAGAGACCCAGTACTTC. Translation gives CASRRTVETQYF.

This clonotype was seen repeatedly, ten times or more. The chain has TRBV27 and TRBJ2-7; 7 bases are shared with TRBD2. With 7 bases clipped from V and 2 bases from J, the junction kept 14 bases outside the gene matches. From germline, CDR1 is MNHEY and CDR2 SMNVEV (reference sequence). The CDR3 is made up of 16 amino acids. CDR3 nucleotide sequence: TGTGCCAGCACCCTTATGGGGGGGGAGGGCCCCTACGAGCAGTACTTC. The encoded protein is CASTLMGGEGPYEQYF.

Only a few counts were recorded for this clonotype. The chain has TRBV20-1 and TRBJ2-7; 7 bases agree with TRBD1. J was trimmed by 6 bases and V by 1 base; bases with no gene match: 9. CDR3 length: 14 amino acids. Germline CDR1 DFQATT, CDR2 SNEGSKA (reference sequence). The CDR3 sequence: CSARAPDRAGEQYF. The CDR3, as DNA: TGCAGTGCTAGAGCCCCCGACAGGGCGGGCGAGCAGTACTTC.

This clonotype was seen repeatedly, ten times or more. V usage is TRBV6-2 or TRBV6-3 and J usage is TRBJ2-2; 7 bases are a match to TRBD2. V lost 0 bases and J lost 5; bases outside the gene matches: 9. Germline V CDR1 and CDR2: MNHEY, SVGEGT. The length of the CDR3 is 17 residues. CDR3 nucleotide sequence: TGTGCCAGCAGTTACTCGATTTCGGGAGGTTGGACCGGGGAGCTGTTTTTT. This translates into CASSYSISGGWTGELFF.

This clonotype was seen many times. The chain links TRBV28 to TRBJ2-2; D unresolved. From germline, CDR1 is MDHEN and CDR2 SYDVKM. V was cut by 1 base and J by 6 bases, with 12 bases left in between. CDR3 length: 15 amino acids. The CDR3 spells CASSLYSHASGELFF. In DNA, the CDR3 is TGTGCCAGCAGTTTATATTCTCATGCGTCCGGGGAGCTGTTTTTT. Filled out from reference TRBV28 and TRBJ2-2, the complete variable domain reads DVKVTQSSRYLVKRTGEKVFLECVQDMDHENMFWYRQDPGLGLRLIYFSYDVKMKEKGDIPEGYSVSREKKERFSLILESASTNQTSMYLCASSLYSHASGELFFGEGSRLTVL.

This chain uses TRBV11-2 with TRBJ1-4; D unresolved. Germline assignment: CDR1 SGHAT and CDR2 FQNNGV. The CDR3 loop spans 14 amino acids. V was cut by 2 bases and J by 3 bases, with 7 bases left in between. The CDR3 sequence: CASSLFLANEKLFF. CDR3 bases: TGTGCCAGCAGCTTATTCCTGGCTAATGAAAAACTGTTTTTT.

The V call is TRBV7-9, the J call TRBJ2-6; D unclear. Per the germline V gene, CDR1 is SEHNR and CDR2 is FQNEAQ (reference sequence). The ends were cut back, 7 bases at V and 0 bases at J, with 7 bases in the middle. This CDR3 contains 14 residues. CDR3 coding DNA: TGTGCCAGCACCCCGACCTCTGGGGCCAACGTCCTGACTTTC. Its protein product is CASTPTSGANVLTF.

This clonotype was found many times. This chain joins TRBV7-8 and TRBJ2-3, with unresolved D. The germline gives CDR1 SGHVS, CDR2 FQNEAQ. V lost 5 bases to trimming and J lost 2 bases, with 11 bases between them. This CDR3 spans 14 amino acids. The CDR3 reads CASSPDGPTDTQYF. CDR3 nucleotide sequence: TGTGCCAGCAGCCCTGACGGACCCACAGATACGCAGTATTTT.

The rearrangement joins TRBV30 to TRBJ2-7; 14 bases line up with TRBD2. The V gene end was trimmed by 3 bases and the J gene end by 6 bases; junction bases not matched to a gene: 10. The CDR3 spans 16 residues. Germline V gives CDR1 GTSNPN, CDR2 SVGIG (reference sequence). CDR3: CAWRKRAGTSGSEQYF. The CDR3 DNA is TGTGCCTGGAGGAAAAGGGCCGGGACTAGCGGGAGCGAGCAGTACTTC.

This clonotype occurred a few times. In DNA form, the CDR3 reads TGTGCCAGCAGTGTTTTCTCTACAGTGCAAGCTTTCTTT. This codes for CASSVFSTVQAFF. The chain is built from TRBV28 and TRBJ1-1; no definite D call. Trimming left V 5 bases short and J 9 bases short, with 16 bases between. Germline CDR1 reads MDHEN; CDR2 reads SYDVKM. The CDR3 length is 13 residues.

This clonotype was detected many times. The V and J genes are TRBV10-3 and TRBJ2-7, with 7 bases lining up with TRBD1. The junction had 8 bases not matched to a gene; V was cut back by 4 bases and J by 2 bases. The CDR3 sequence is 15 residues long. Germline CDR1 ENHRY, CDR2 SYGVKD. The CDR3 nucleotides are TGTGCCATCAGTGCCCGACAGGGCTCGGCCTACGAGCAGTACTTC. This encodes CAISARQGSAYEQYF.